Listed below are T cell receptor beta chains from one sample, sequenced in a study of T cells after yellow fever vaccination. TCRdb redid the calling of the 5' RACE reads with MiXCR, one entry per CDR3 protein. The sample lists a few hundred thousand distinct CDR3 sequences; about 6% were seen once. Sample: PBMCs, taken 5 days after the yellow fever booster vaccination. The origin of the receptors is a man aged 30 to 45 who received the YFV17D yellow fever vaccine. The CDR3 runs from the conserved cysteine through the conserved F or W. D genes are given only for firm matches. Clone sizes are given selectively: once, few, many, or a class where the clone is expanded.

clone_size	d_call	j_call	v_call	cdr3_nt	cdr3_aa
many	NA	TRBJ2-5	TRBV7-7	TGTGCTAGCAGCACGGACATACTAGGGACCCAGTACTTC	CASSTDILGTQYF
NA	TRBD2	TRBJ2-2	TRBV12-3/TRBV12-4	TGTGCCAGCAGTTCGCGGGGACTAGCGGAGGGAAAGAACACCGGGGAGCTGTTTTTT	CASSSRGLAEGKNTGELFF
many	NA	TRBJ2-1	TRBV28	TGTGCCAGCAGTCTTAGCGGAGGTCTTTACAATGAGCAGTTCTTC	CASSLSGGLYNEQFF
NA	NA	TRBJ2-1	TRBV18	TGTGCCAGCTCACTCCTGCAGGGAGACTACAATGAGCAGTTCTTC	CASSLLQGDYNEQFF
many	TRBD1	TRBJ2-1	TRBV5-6	TGTGCCAGCAGCTTAACAGGGGAGATGAATGAGCAGTTCTTC	CASSLTGEMNEQFF
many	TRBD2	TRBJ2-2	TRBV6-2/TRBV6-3	TGTGCCAGCAGCCGTGGACTAGCGGGAGGTACCGGGGAGCTGTTTTTT	CASSRGLAGGTGELFF
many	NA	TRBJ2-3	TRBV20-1	TGCAGTGCTAGCCTCACAGATACGCAGTATTTT	CSASLTDTQYF
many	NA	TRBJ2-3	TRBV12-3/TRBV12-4	TGTGCCAGCAGTTTCCGTAGGGCAGATACGCAGTATTTT	CASSFRRADTQYF
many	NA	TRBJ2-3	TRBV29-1	TGCAGCGCTGGACGTGGAGATACGCAGTATTTT	CSAGRGDTQYF
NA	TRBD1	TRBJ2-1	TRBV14	TGTGCCAGCAGCCAGCCTCGAGGGGGCTTGGGACAACCAAGCTCCTACAATGAGCAGTTCTTC	CASSQPRGGLGQPSSYNEQFF
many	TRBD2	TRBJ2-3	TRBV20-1	TGCAGTGCTCTGCCAAGCGGGGGTAGCACAGATACGCAGTATTTT	CSALPSGGSTDTQYF
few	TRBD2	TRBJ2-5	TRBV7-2	TGTGCCAGCAGCTTTGTAACGGGAGGGTACCAGACCCAGTACTTC	CASSFVTGGYQTQYF
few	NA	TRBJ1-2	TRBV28	TGTGCCAGCAGACCGGGGGGTTATGGCTACACCTTC	CASRPGGYGYTF
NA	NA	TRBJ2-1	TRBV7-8	TGTGCCAGCAGCTTAGAGGGGGGGCGGGGCAGCTCCTACAATGAGCAGTTCTTC	CASSLEGGRGSSYNEQFF
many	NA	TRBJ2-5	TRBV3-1	TGTGCCAGCAGCCAATCTGAGACCCAGTACTTC	CASSQSETQYF
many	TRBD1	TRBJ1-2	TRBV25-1	TGTGCCAGCAGTGAGCCCGGGACAGGGGGAGCTAACTATGGCTACACCTTC	CASSEPGTGGANYGYTF
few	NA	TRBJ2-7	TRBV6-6	TGTGCCAGCAGCCGACCAGGAACCGAGCAGTACTTC	CASSRPGTEQYF
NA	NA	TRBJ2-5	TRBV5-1	TGCGCCAGCAGCTTACGGCAGCCAAGCCAAGAGACCCAGTACTTC	CASSLRQPSQETQYF
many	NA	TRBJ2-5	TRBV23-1	TGCGCCAGCAGTCAATCGTGGCCAGAACAAGAGACCCAGTACTTC	CASSQSWPEQETQYF
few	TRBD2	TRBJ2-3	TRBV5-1	TGCGCCAGCAGTACCTATCCTAGCGGGACTACAGATACGCAGTATTTT	CASSTYPSGTTDTQYF
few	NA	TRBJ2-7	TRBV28	TGTGCCAGCAGTTTAGTGGGAAGGCTCAACCTCTACGAGCAGTACTTC	CASSLVGRLNLYEQYF
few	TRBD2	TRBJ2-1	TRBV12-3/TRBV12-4	TGTGCCTGCTGTTTAGGGTCCAGCGGGAGGGCGGGTATCCATGAGCAGTTCTTC	CACCLGSSGRAGIHEQFF
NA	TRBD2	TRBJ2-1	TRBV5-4	TGTGCCAGCGCCCCTACTAGCGGGAGTCATGAGCAGTTCTTC	CASAPTSGSHEQFF
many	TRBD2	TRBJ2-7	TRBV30	TGTGCCTGGAGCCCCGGGACTAGCGGGTTCTACGAGCAGTACTTC	CAWSPGTSGFYEQYF
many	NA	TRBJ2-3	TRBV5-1	TGCGCCAGCAGCTTTGGCGACGGGGGAAGATTCACAGATACGCAGTATTTT	CASSFGDGGRFTDTQYF
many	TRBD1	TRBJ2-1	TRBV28	TGTGCCAGCGGGGGACAGGGGGCCTTTATTGAGCAGTTCTTC	CASGGQGAFIEQFF
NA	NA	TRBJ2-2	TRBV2	TGTGCCTTCAGTTTAAATTTAGGGCAGATCGAAGCGACCGGGGAGCTGTTTTTT	CAFSLNLGQIEATGELFF
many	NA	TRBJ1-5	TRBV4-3	TGCGCCAGCAGCCAAGAATTTGTTGGGAATCAGCCCCAGCATTTT	CASSQEFVGNQPQHF
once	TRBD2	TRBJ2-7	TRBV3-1	TGTGCCACCAGCCACCCACTAGCGGGAAACTACGAGCAGTACTTC	CATSHPLAGNYEQYF
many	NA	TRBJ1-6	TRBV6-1	TGTGCCAGTGGGGGACGATCGTATAATTCACCCCTCCACTTT	CASGGRSYNSPLHF
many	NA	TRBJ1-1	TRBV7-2	TGTGCCAGCAGCTTAATGATGAACACTGAAGCTTTCTTT	CASSLMMNTEAFF
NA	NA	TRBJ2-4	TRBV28	TGTGCCAGCAGTTCCAAGGGTAGCAGGGCCAAAAACATTCAGTACTTC	CASSSKGSRAKNIQYF
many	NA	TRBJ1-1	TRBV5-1	TGCGCCAGCAGCTTGGAAAGGGTCACTGAAGCTTTCTTT	CASSLERVTEAFF
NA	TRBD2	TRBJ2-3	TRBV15	TGTGCCACCAGCAGAGATCCGAAGGTCGGGGGGACAGATACGCAGTATTTT	CATSRDPKVGGTDTQYF
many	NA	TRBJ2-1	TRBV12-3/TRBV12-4	TGTGCCAGCAGTTTAAACCCCTCCCTCCGCAATGAGCAGTTCTTC	CASSLNPSLRNEQFF
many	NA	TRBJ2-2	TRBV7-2	TGTGCCAGCAGCTTAGATCCGAACACCGGGGAGCTGTTTTTT	CASSLDPNTGELFF
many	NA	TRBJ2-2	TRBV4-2	TGTGCCAGCAGCCGGGACCCGAAGAAACTAGTCACCGGGGAGCTGTTTTTT	CASSRDPKKLVTGELFF
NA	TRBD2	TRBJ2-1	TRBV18	TGTGCCAGCTCAACATCTTCTAGCGGGAGGCGCAATGAGCAGTTCTTC	CASSTSSSGRRNEQFF
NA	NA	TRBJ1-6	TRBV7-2	TGTGCCAGCAGCTATTCCGGGTCACAATTAATAGGTTCACCCCTCCACTTT	CASSYSGSQLIGSPLHF
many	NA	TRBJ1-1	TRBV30	TGTGCCTCCCGGTCCTTTCAGAACACTGAAGCTTTCTTT	CASRSFQNTEAFF
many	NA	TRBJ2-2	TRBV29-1	TGCAGCGTCACGCGGCAGAAGAACACCGGGGAGCTGTTTTTT	CSVTRQKNTGELFF
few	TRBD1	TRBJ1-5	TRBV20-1	TGCAGTGCTAGAGATGATGGCAGGGGGAATCAGCCCCAGCATTTT	CSARDDGRGNQPQHF
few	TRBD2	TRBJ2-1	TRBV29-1	TGCAGCGTGGATGCTAGCGGGAGGATGTTGTACAATGAGCAGTTCTTC	CSVDASGRMLYNEQFF
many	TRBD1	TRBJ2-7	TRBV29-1	TGCAGCCACAGGGACAGCAACTACGAGCAGTACTTC	CSHRDSNYEQYF